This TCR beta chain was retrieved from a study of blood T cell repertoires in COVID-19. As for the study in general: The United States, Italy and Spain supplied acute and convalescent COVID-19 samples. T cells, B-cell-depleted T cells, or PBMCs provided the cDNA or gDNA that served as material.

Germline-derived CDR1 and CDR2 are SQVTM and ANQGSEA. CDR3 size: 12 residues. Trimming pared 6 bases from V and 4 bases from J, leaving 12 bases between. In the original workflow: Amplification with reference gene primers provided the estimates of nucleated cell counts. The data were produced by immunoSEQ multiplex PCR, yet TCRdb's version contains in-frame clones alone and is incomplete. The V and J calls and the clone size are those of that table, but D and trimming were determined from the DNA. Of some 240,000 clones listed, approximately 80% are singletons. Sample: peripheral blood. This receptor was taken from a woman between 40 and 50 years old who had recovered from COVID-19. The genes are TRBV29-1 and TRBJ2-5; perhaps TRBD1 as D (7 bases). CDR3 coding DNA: TGCAGCGTAAGACAGGGAGGAGAGACCCAGTACTTC. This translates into CSVRQGGETQYF.